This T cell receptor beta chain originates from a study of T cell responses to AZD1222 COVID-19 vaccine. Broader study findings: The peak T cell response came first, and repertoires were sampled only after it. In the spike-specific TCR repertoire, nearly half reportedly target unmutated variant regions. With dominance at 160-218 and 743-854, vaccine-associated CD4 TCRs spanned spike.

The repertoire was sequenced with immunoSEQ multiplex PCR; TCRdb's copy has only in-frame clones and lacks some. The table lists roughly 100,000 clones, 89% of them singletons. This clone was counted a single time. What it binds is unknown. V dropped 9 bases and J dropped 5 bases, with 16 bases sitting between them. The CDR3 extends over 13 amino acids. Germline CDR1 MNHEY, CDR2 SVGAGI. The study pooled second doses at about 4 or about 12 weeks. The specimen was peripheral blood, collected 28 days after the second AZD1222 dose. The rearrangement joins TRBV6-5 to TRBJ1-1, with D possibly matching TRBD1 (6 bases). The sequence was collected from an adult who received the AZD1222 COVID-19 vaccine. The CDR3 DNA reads TGTGCCAGTGGAAGACAGGTCGGGACTGAAGCTTTCTTT. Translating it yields CASGRQVGTEAFF.